This T cell receptor beta chain is from a study of blood T cell repertoires in COVID-19. Whole-study context: Sites across the United States, Italy and Spain contributed samples from acute and convalescent COVID-19. The analysed material was cDNA or gDNA that came from T cells, B-cell-depleted T cells, or PBMCs.

As originally analysed: It was from reference gene primer amplification that nucleated cell counts were estimated. The protocol was immunoSEQ multiplex PCR, while the TCRdb copy is restricted to in-frame clones and leaves out a portion. V, J and clone size derive from that table, while D and trimming were established from the DNA sequence. The table includes almost 55,000 clones, around 86% detected once. Germline V gene sequence: CDR1 MDHEN, CDR2 SYDVKM. With 2 bases clipped from V and 5 bases from J, the junction kept 2 bases outside the gene matches. CDR3 length equals 13 residues. This chain links TRBV28 with TRBJ2-5; 7 nucleotides line up with TRBD2. The sample comprised peripheral blood. The receptor was derived from a man aged 45-65 years with active COVID-19. CDR3 protein: CASSLRGGETQYF. The CDR3 coding sequence is TGTGCCAGCAGTTTAAGGGGAGGGGAGACCCAGTACTTC.